Sequencing of this TCR beta chain was carried out in a study of blood T cell repertoires in COVID-19. Germline loops: CDR1 LGHDT, CDR2 YNNKEL (reference sequence). Trimming cost V 0 bases and J 1 base, with 12 bases left between them. The CDR3 extends over 16 amino acids. TCRdb keeps only in-frame clones here, not all; method: immunoSEQ multiplex PCR. The sample carries around 170,000 clones, 75% to 80% recorded once. The sample comprised peripheral blood. The chain couples TRBV3-1 (or the pseudogene TRBV3-2) to TRBJ2-5; TRBD2 might be the D (7 bases). This receptor was taken from a woman of 80 years or more with acute or convalescent COVID-19. The DNA of the CDR3 is TGTGCCAGCAGCCAAGATACGCGGGGGCCCCAAGAGACCCAGTACTTC. This codes for CASSQDTRGPQETQYF.